The present T cell receptor (beta chain) was sequenced within a study of Ad26.COV2.S vaccination and SARS-CoV-2 variants. Study as a whole: Into the muscle, Ad26.COV2.S was dosed once or twice, 56 days apart. The study, taken as a whole, reports: Vaccine recipients and placebo recipients showed similar non-spike TCR breadth.

TCRdb keeps only in-frame clones here, not all; method: immunoSEQ multiplex PCR. The sample holds 300,000 to 350,000 clones, approximately 86% seen once. Germline CDR1 reads LGHNA; CDR2 reads YNFKEQ. The ends lost 0 bases at V and 3 bases at J; junction bases unmatched: 4. This CDR3 is built from 15 residues. Treatment given: roughly 18 received Ad26.COV2.S at low or high dose, single or two shots; 5 received placebo; per-sample allocation not given. Sampling occurred on day 63 after the first vaccine or placebo injection. As to this clone: Its antigen is currently unknown.

This specimen consisted of peripheral blood, obtained in a trial of Ad26.COV2.S vaccine versus placebo. The chain recombines TRBV4-2 with TRBJ2-7; TRBD1 matches 8 bases. The source is a person aged 18-65 years who received the Ad26.COV2.S COVID-19 vaccine or a placebo. The CDR3 nucleotides are TGTGCCAGCAGCCAAGATCCCGGGACAGGCTACGAGCAGTACTTC. This encodes CASSQDPGTGYEQYF.